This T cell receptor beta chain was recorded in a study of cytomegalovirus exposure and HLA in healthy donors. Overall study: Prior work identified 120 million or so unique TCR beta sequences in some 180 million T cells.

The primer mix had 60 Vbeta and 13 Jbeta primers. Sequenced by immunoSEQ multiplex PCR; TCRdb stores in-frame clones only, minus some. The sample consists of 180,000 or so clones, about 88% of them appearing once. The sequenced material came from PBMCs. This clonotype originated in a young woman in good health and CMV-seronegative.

The CDR3 reads CASSRRPGEQFF. In nucleotides, the CDR3 is TGTGCCAGCAGTAGGAGGCCCGGGGAGCAGTTCTTC. The chain carries TRBV6-1 and TRBJ2-1, with D possibly matching TRBD2 (5 bases). Germline CDR1 MNHNS, CDR2 SASEGT. Trimming pared 5 bases from V and 10 bases from J, leaving 12 bases between. The CDR3 covers 12 residues.